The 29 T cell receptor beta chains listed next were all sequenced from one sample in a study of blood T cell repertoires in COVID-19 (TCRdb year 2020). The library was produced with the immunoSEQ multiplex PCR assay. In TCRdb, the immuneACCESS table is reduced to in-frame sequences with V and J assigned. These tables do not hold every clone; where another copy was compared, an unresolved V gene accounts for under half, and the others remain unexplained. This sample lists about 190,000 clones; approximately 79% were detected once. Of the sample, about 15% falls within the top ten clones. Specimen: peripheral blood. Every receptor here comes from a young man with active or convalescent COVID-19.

The CDR3 DNA reads as TGTGCCAGTAGTCCCGGACTCAGGGGCTACACCTTC. It yields the protein CASSPGLRGYTF. V and J are TRBV19 and TRBJ1-2, with D unresolved. Between the trimmed V and J ends, which lost 5 bases and 8 bases, there was a span of 12 bases. Germline V gives CDR1 LNHDA, CDR2 SQIVND (reference sequence). The CDR3 sequence is 12 residues long. The full variable domain, with the rest looked up from reference TRBV19 and TRBJ1-2, is DGGITQSPKYLFRKEGQNVTLSCEQNLNHDAMYWYRQDPGQGLRLIYYSQIVNDFQKGDIAEGYSVSREKKESFPLTVTSAQKNPTAFYLCASSPGLRGYTFGSGTRLTVV.

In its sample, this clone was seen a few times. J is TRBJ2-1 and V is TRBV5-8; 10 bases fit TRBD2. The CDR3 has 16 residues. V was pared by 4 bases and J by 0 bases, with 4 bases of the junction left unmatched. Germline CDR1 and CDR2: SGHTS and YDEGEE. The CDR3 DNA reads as TGTGCCAGCAGCCTAAGACTAGCGGGCTCCTACAATGAGCAGTTCTTC. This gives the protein CASSLRLAGSYNEQFF.

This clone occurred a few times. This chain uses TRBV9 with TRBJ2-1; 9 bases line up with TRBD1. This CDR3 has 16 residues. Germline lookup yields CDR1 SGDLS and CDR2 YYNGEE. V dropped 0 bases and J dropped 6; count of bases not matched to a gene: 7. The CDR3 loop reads CASSVVRTGVGNEQFF. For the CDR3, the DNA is TGTGCCAGCAGCGTAGTAAGGACAGGGGTAGGCAATGAGCAGTTCTTC.

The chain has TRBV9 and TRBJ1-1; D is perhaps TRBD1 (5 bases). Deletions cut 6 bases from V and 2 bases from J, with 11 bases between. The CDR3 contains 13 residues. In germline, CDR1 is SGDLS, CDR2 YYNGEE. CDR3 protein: CASTRQPNTEAFF. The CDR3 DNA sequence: TGTGCCAGCACTCGACAGCCTAACACTGAAGCTTTCTTT.

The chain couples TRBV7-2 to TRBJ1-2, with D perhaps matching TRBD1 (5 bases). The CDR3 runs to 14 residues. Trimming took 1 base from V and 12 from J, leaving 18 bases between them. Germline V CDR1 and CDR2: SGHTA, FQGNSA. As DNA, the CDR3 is TGTGCCAGCAGCTTAGACACGGGGAGGCAGGGACACACCTTC. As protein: CASSLDTGRQGHTF.

The CDR3 here is CASSLPLRGILHF. The CDR3 nucleotides are TGTGCCAGCAGTTTACCCCTTCGAGGGATTCTCCACTTT. The rearrangement joins TRBV27 to TRBJ1-6, with D unresolved. This CDR3 spans 13 amino acids. V lost 2 bases and J lost 16, with 15 bases in between. Germline V gene lookup returns CDR1 MNHEY and CDR2 SMNVEV (reference sequence).

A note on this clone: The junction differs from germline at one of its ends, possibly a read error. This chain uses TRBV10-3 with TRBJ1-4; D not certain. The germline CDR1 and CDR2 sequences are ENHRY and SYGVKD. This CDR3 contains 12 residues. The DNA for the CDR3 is TGTGCCATCAGTGAGCGCGATGAGAAACTGTTTTTT. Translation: CAISERDEKLFF.

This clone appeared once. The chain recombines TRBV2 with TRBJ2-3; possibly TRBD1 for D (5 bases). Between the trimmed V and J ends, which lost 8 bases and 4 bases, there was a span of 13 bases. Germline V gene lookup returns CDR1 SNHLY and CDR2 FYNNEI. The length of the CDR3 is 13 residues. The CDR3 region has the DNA TGTGCCAGCGCCGGGCAGGGTCCAGATACGCAGTATTTT. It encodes CASAGQGPDTQYF.

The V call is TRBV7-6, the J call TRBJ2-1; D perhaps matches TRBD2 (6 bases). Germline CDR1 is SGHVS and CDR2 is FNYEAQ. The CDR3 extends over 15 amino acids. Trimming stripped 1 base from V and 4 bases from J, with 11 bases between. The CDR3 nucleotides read TGTGCCAGCAGCTTAGGGCTAGCGTATTACAATGAGCAGTTCTTC. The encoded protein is CASSLGLAYYNEQFF.

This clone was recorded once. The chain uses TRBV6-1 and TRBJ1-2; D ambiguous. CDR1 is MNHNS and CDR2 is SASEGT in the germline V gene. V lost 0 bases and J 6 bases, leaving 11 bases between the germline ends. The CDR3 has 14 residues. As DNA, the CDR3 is TGTGCCAGCAGTGAAGCGCTGACGGGTGATGGCTACACCTTC. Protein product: CASSEALTGDGYTF.

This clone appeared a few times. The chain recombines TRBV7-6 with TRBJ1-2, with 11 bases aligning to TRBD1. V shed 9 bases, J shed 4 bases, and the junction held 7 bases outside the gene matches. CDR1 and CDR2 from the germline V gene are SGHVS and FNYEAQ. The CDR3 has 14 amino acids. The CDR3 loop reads CASGPGQGGYGYTF. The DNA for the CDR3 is TGTGCCAGTGGGCCGGGACAGGGGGGCTATGGCTACACCTTC.

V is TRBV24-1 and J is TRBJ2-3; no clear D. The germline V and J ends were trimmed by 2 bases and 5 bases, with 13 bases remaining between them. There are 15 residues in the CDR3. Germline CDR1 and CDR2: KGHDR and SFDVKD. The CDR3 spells CATSDYLKTGDTQYF. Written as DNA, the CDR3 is TGTGCCACCAGTGATTACCTGAAGACGGGAGATACGCAGTATTTT.

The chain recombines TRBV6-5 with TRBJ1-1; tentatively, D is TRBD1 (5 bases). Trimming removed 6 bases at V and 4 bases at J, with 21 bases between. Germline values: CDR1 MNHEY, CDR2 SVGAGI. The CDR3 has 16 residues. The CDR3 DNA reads TGTGCCAGCAGCTACCGGGACCCCCGGGAGGGCACTGAAGCTTTCTTT. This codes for CASSYRDPREGTEAFF.

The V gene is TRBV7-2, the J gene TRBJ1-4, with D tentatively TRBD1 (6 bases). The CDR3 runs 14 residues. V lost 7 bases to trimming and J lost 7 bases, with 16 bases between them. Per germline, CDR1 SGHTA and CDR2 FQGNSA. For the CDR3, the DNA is TGTGCCAGCAACAAATACCAGGGGAGTGAAAAACTGTTTTTT. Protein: CASNKYQGSEKLFF.

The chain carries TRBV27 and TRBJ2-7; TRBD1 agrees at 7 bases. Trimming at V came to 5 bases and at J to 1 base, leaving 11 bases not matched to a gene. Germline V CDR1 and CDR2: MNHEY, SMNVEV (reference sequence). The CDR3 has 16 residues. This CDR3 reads CASSPGDSSVSYEQYF. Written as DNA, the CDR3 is TGTGCCAGCAGTCCTGGGGACAGTTCAGTGTCCTACGAGCAGTACTTC.

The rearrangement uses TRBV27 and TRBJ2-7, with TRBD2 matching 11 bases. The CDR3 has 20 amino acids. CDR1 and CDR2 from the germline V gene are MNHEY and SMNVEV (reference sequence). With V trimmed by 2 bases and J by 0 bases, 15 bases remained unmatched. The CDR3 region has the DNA TGTGCCAGCAGTTTAATCCCCCCGGGACTAGCGGTCACGCTCTCCTACGAGCAGTACTTC. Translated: CASSLIPPGLAVTLSYEQYF.

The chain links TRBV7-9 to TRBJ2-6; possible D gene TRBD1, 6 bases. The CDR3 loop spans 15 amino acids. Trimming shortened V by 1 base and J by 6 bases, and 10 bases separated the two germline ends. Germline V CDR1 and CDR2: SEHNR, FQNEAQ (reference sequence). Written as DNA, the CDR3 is TGTGCCAGCAGCTTAGGGGGGCCCATGGCCAACGTCCTGACTTTC. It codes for CASSLGGPMANVLTF.

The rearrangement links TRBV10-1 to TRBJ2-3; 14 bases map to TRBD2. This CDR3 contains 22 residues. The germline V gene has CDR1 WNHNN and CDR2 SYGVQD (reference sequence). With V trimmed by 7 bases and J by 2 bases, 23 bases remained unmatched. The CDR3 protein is CASILPPGLGTSGSLPTDTQYF. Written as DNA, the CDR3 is TGCGCCAGCATCCTCCCGCCCGGTCTCGGGACTAGCGGGAGTTTACCCACAGATACGCAGTATTTT.

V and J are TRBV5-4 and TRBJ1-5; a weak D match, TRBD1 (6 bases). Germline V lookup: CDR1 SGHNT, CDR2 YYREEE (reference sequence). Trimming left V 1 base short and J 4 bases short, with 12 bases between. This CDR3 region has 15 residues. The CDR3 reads CASSLFGGANQPQHF. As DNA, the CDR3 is TGTGCCAGCAGCTTGTTTGGGGGCGCGAATCAGCCCCAGCATTTT.

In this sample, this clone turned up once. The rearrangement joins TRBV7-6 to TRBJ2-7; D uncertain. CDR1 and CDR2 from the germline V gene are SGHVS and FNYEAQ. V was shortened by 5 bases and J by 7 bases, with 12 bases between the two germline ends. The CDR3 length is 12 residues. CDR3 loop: CASSPILREQYF. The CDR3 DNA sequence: TGTGCCAGCAGCCCCATCTTGCGGGAGCAGTACTTC.

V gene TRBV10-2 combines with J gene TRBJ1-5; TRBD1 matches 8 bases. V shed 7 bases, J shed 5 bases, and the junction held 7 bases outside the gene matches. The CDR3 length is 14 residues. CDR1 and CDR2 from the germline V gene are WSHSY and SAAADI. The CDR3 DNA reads TGCGCCAGCAAGGACAGGGTTCATTATCAGCCCCAGCATTTT. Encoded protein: CASKDRVHYQPQHF.

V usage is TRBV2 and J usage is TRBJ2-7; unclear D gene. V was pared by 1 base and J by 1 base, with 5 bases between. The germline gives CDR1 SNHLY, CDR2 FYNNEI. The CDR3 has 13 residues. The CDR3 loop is CASSEDGSYEQYV. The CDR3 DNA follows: TGTGCCAGCAGTGAAGACGGTTCCTACGAGCAGTACGTC.

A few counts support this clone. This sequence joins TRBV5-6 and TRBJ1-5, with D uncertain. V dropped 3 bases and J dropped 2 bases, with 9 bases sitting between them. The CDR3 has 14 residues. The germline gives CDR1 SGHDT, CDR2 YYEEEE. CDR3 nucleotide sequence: TGTGCCAGCAGCTCACTGCATGGCAATCAGCCCCAGCATTTT. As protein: CASSSLHGNQPQHF.

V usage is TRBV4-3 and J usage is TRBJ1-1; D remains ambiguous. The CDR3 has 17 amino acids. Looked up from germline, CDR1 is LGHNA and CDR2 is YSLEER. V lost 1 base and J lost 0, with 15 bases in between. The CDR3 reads CASSQAEGRMMNTEAFF. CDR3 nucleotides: TGCGCCAGCAGCCAAGCAGAGGGCCGGATGATGAACACTGAAGCTTTCTTT.

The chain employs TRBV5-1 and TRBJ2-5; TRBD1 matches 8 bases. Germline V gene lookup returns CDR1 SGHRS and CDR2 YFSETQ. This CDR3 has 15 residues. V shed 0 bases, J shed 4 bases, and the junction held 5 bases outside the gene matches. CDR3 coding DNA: TGCGCCAGCAGCTTGGCCCCAGGGGGCGGAGAGACCCAGTACTTC. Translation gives CASSLAPGGGETQYF.

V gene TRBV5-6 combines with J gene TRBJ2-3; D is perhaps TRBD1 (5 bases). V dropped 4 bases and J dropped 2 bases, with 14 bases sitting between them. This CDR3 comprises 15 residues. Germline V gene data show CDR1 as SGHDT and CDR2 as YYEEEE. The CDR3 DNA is TGTGCCAGCAGCGCATACAACAGGTACACAGATACGCAGTATTTT. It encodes CASSAYNRYTDTQYF.

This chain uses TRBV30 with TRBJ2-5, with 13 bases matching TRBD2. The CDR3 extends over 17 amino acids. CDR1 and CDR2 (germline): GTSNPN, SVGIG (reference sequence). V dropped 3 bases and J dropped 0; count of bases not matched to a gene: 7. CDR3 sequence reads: CAWSRLAGGKYQETQYF. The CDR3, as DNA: TGTGCCTGGAGCCGACTAGCGGGGGGCAAGTACCAAGAGACCCAGTACTTC.

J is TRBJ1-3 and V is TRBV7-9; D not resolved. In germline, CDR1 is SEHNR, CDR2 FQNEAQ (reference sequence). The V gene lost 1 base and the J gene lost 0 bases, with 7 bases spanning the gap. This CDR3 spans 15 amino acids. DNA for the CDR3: TGTGCCAGCAGCTTAGACGGGATCTCTGGAAACACCATATATTTT. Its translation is CASSLDGISGNTIYF.

CDR3 sequence: CASKGSNSPLHF. CDR3 sequence (DNA): TGTGCCAGCAAAGGGAGTAATTCACCCCTCCACTTT. V gene TRBV28 combines with J gene TRBJ1-6; D remains unclear. The CDR3 is made up of 12 amino acids. V was clipped by 7 bases and J by 6 bases, with 7 bases between them. Germline V gene data show CDR1 as MDHEN and CDR2 as SYDVKM.